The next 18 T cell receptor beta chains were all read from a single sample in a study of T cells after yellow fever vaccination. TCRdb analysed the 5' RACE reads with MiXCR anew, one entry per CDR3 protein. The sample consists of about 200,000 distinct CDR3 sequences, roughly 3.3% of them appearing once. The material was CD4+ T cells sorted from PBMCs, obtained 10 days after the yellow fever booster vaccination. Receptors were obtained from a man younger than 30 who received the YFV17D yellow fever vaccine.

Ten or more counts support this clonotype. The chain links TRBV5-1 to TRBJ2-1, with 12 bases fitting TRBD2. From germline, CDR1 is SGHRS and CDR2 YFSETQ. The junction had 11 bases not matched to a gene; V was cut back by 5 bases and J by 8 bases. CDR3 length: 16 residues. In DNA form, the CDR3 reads TGCGCCAGCAGAGGGCTAGCGGGGGGGTTTTTTGATGAGCAGTTCTTC. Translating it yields CASRGLAGGFFDEQFF.

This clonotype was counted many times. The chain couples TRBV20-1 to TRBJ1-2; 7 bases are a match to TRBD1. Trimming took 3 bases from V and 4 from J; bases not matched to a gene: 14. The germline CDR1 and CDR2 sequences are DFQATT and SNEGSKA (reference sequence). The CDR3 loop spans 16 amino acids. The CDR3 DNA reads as TGCAGTGCTAGTTCCCAACAGGGGAGAGTGGTCTATGGCTACACCTTC. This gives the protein CSASSQQGRVVYGYTF.

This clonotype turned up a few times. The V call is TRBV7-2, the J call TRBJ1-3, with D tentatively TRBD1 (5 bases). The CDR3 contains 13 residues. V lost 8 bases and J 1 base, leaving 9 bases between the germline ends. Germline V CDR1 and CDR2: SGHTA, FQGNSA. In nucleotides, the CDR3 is TGTGCCAGCCAGGGCGGGTCTGGAAACACCATATATTTT. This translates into CASQGGSGNTIYF.

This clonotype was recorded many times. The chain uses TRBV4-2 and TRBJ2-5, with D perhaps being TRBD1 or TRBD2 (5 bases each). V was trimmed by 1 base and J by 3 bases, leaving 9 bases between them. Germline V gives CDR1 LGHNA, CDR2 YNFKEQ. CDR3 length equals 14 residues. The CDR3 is CASSQGGTEETQYF. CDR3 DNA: TGTGCCAGCAGCCAAGGGGGGACCGAAGAGACCCAGTACTTC.

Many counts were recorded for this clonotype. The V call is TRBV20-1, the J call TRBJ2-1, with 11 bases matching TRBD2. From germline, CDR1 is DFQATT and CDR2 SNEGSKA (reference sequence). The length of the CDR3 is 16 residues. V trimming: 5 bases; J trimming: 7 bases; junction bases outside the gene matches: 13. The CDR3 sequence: CSASSLAGGAGNEQFF. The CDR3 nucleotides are TGCAGTGCTTCCTCTTTAGCGGGGGGGGCCGGGAATGAGCAGTTCTTC.

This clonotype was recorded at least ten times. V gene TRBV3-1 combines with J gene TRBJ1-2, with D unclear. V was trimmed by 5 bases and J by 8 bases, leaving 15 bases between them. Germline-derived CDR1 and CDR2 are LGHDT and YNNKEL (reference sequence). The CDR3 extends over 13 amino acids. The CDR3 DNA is TGTGCCAGCAGCGAGGAGGGCGAAAGAGGCTACACCTTC. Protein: CASSEEGERGYTF. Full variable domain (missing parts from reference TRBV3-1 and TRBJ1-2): DTAVSQTPKYLVTQMGNDKSIKCEQNLGHDTMYWYKQDSKKFLKIMFSYNNKELIINETVPNRFSPKSPDKAHLNLHINSLELGDSAVYFCASSEEGERGYTFGSGTRLTVV.

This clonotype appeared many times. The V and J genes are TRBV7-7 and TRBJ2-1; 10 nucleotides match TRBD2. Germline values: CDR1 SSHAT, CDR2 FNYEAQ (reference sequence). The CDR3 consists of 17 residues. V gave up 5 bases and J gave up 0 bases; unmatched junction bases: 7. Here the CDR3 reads CASSPTSGVSSYNEQFF. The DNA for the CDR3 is TGTGCCAGCAGCCCTACTAGCGGGGTAAGCTCCTACAATGAGCAGTTCTTC.

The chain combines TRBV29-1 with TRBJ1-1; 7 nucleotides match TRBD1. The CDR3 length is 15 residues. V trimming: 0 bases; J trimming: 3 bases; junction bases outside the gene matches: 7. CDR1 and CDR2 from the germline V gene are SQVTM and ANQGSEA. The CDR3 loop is CSVEDPVGTDTEAFF. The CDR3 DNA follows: TGCAGCGTTGAAGACCCCGTGGGGACAGACACTGAAGCTTTCTTT.

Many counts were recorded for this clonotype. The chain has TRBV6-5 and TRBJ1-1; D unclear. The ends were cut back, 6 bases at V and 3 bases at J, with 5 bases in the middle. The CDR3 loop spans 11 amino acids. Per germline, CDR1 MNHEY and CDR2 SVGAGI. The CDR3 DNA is TGTGCCAGCAGGGGTTACACTGAAGCTTTCTTT. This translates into CASRGYTEAFF.

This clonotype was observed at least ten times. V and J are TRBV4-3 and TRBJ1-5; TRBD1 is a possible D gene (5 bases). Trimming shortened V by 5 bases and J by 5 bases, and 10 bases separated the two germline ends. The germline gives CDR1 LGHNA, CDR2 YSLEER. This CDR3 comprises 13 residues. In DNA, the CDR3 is TGCGCCAGCAGCGGGGGAATGGATCAGCCCCAGCATTTT. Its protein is CASSGGMDQPQHF.

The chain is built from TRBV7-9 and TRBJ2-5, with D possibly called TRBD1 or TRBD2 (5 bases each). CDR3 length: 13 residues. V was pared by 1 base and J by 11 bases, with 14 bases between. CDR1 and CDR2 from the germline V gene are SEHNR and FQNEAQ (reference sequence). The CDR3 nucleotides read TGTGCCAGCAGCTTAGATGGGACCCCTGAACAGTACTTC. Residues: CASSLDGTPEQYF.

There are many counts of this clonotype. The CDR3 region is CASSLDPVGGNTIYF. CDR3 DNA sequence: TGTGCCAGCAGCTTAGATCCAGTGGGAGGAAACACCATATATTTT. This sequence joins TRBV7-9 and TRBJ1-3; D is unclear. V was cut by 1 base and J by 4 bases, with 11 bases left in between. This CDR3 is 15 amino acids long. Germline V lookup: CDR1 SEHNR, CDR2 FQNEAQ (reference sequence).

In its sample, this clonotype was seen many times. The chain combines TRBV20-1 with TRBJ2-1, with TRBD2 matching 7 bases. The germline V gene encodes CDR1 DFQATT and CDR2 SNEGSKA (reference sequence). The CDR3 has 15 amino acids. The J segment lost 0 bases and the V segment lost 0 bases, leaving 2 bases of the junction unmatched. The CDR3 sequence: CSARDLAVSYNEQFF. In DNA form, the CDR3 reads TGCAGTGCTAGAGATCTAGCGGTCTCCTACAATGAGCAGTTCTTC.

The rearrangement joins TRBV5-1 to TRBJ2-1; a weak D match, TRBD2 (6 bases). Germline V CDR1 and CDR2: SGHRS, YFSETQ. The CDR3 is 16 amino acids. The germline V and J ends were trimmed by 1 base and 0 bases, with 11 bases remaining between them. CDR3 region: CASSLSVADSYNEQFF. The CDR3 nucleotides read TGCGCCAGCAGCTTGTCGGTAGCGGACTCCTACAATGAGCAGTTCTTC.

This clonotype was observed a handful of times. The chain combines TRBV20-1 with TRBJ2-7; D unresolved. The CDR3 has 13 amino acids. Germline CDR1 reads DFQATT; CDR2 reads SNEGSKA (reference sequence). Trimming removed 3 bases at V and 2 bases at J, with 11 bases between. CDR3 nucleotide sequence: TGCAGTGCTAGCCCGGGTTCCACCTACGAGCAGTACTTC. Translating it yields CSASPGSTYEQYF.

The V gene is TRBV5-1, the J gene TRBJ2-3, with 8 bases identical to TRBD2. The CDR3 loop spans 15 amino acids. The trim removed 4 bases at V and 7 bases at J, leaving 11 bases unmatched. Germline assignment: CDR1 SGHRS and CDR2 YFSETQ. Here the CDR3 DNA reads TGCGCCAGCAGCGGTCGGCTAGCGGGCGGGCATACGCAGTATTTT. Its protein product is CASSGRLAGGHTQYF.

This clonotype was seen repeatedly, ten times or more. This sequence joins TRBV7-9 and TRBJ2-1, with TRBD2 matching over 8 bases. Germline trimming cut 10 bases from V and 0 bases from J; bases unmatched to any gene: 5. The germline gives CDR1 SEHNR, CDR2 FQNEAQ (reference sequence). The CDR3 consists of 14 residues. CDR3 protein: CATIAGNSYNEQFF. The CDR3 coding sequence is TGTGCCACGATAGCGGGGAACTCCTACAATGAGCAGTTCTTC.

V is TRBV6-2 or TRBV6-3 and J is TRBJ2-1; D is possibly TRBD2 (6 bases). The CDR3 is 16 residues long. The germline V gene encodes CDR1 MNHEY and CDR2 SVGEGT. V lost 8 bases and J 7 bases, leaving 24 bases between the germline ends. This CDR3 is CASSQGTGTLTNEQFF. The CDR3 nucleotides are TGTGCCAGCTCCCAAGGAACCGGGACTCTGACTAATGAGCAGTTCTTC.